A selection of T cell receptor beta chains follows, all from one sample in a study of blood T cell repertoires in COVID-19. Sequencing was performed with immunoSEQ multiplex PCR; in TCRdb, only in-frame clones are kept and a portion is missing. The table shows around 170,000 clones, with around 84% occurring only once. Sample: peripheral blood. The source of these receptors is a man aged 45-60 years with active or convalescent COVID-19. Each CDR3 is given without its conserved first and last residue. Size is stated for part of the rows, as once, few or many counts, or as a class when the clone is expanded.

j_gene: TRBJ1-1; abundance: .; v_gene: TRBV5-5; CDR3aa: ASSLSGENTEAF
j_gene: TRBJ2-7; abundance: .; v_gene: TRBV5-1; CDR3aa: ASSLSAELSGGRQY
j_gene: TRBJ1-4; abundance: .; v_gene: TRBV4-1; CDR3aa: ASSFRAQGEKLF
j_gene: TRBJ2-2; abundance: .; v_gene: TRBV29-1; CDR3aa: SVMKGAAGELF
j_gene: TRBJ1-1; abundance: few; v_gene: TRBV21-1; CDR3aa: ASSKASTGVNTEAF
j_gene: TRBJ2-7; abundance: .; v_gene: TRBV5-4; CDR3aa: ASSPGQGQGEQY
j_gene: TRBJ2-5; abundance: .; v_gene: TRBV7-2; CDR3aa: ASSLLAGAQETQY
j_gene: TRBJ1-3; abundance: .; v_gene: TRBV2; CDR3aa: ASSEYTSGNTIY
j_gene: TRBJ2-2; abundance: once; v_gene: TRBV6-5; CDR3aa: ASRPGLDPGELF
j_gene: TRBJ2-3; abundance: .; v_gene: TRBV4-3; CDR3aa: ASSQVITFPRS
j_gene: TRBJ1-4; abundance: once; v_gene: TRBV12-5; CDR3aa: ASGPDSRTTNEKLF
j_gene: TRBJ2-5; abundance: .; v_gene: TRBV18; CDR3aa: ASSVRDQETQY
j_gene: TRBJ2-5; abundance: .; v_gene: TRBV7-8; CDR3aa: ASSPAPRQFRDRGLRRGETQY
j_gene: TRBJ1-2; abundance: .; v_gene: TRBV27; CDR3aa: ASRRGSNYGYT
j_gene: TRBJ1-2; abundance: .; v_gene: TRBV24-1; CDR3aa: ATSDLYQGGYT
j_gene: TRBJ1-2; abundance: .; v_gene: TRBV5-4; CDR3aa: ASSPRIGTANYGYT
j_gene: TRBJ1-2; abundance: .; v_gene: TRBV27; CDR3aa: ASSQNTGSANYGYT
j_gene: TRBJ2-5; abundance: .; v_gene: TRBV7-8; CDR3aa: ASSQTSGGALETQY
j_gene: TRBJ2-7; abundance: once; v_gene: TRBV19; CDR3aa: ASSGSSGIDYEQY
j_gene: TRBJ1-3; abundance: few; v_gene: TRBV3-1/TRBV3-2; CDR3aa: ASSLSRGSGNTIY
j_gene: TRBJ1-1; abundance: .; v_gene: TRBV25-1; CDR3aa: ASRGRTVNTEAF
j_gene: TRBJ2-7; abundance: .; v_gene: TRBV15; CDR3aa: ATSRDPGQNYEQY
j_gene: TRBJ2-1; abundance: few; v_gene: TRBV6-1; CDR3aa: ASSDRDLSSNEQF
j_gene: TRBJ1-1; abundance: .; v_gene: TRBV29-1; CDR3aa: SVTGNTEAF
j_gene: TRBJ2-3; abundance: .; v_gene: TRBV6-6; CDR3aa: ASSYPITIRRDTQY